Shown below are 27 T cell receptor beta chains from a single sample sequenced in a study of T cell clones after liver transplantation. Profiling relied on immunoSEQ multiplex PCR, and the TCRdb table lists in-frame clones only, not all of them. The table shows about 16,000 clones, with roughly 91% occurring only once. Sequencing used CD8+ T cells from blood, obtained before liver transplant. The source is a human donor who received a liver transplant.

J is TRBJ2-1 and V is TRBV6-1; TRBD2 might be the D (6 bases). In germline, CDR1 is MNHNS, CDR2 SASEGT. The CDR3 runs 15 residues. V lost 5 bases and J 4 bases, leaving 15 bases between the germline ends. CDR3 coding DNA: TGTGCCAGCAGTCAGAGTCTCGGGGGTTACAATGAGCAGTTCTTC. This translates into CASSQSLGGYNEQFF.

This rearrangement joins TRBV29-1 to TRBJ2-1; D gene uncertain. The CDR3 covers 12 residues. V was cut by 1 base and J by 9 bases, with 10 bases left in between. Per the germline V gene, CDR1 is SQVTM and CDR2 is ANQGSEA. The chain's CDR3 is CSVEVRNSEQFF. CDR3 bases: TGCAGCGTTGAAGTACGGAACAGTGAGCAGTTCTTC.

The CDR3 loop reads CSVGGGATNEKLFF. The CDR3 bases are TGCAGCGTCGGGGGTGGGGCAACTAATGAAAAACTGTTTTTT. The V and J genes are TRBV29-1 and TRBJ1-4, with D tentatively TRBD1 (5 bases). Trimming left V 6 bases short and J 0 bases short, with 11 bases between. Germline CDR1 reads SQVTM; CDR2 reads ANQGSEA. CDR3 length: 14 residues.

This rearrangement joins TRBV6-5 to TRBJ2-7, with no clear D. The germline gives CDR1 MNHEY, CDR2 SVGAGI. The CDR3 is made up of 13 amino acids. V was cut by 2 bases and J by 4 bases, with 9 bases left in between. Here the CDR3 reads CASSYPDSYEQYF. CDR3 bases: TGTGCCAGCAGTTACCCTGATAGTTACGAGCAGTACTTC.

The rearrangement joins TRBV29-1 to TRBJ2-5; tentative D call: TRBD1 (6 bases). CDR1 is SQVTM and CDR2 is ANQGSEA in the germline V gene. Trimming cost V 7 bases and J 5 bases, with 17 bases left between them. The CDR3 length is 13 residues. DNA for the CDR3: TGCAGCGCCGAAACAGGGCTTCGGGAGACCCAGTACTTC. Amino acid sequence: CSAETGLRETQYF.

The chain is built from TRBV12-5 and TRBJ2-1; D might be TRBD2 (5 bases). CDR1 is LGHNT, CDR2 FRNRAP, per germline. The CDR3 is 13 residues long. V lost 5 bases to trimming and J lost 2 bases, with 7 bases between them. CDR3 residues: CASGSGPYNEQFF. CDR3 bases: TGTGCTAGTGGTAGCGGACCCTACAATGAGCAGTTCTTC.

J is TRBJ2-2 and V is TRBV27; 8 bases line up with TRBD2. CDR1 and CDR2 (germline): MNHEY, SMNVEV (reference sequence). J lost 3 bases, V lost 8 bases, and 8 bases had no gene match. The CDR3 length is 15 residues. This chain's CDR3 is CASGSGGAYTGELFF. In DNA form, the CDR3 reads TGTGCCAGCGGATCGGGGGGGGCATACACCGGGGAGCTGTTTTTT.

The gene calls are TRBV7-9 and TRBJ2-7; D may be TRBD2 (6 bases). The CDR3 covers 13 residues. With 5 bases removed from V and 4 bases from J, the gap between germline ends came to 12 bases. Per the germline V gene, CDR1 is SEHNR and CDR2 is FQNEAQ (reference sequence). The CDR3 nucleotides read TGTGCCAGCAGCCTAGGCGGGGAGTACGAGCAGTACTTC. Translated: CASSLGGEYEQYF.

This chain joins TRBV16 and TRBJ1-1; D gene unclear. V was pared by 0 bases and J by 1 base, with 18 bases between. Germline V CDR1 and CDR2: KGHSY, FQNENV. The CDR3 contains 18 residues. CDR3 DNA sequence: TGTGCCAGCAGCCAATCGGGCCCTGCGGGTTTGAGGAACACTGAAGCTTTCTTT. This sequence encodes CASSQSGPAGLRNTEAFF.

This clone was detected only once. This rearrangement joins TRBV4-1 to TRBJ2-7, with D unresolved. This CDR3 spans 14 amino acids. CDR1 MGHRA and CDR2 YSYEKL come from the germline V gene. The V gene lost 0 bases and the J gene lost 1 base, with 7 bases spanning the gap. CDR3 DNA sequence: TGCGCCAGCAGCCAAGATCAGAGTTCCTACGAGCAGTACTTC. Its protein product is CASSQDQSSYEQYF.

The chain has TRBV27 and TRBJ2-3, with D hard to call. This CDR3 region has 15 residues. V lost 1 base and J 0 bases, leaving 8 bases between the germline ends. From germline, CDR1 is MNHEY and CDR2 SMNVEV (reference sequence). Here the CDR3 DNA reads TGTGCCAGCAGTTTATTGGTGTCTAGCACAGATACGCAGTATTTT. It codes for CASSLLVSSTDTQYF.

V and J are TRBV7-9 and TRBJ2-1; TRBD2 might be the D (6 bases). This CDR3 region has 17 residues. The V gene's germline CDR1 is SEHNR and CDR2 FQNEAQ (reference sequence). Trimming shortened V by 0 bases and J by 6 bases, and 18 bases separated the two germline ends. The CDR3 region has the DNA TGTGCCAGCAGCTTAGCTGGACGGGGACTCGTCAGCAATGAGCAGTTCTTC. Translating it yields CASSLAGRGLVSNEQFF.

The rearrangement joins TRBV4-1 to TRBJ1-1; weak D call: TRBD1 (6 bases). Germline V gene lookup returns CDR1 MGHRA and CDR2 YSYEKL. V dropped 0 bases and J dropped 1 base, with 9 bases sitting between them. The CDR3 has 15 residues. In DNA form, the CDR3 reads TGCGCCAGCAGCCAAGAGGGGACACCGAACACTGAAGCTTTCTTT. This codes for CASSQEGTPNTEAFF.

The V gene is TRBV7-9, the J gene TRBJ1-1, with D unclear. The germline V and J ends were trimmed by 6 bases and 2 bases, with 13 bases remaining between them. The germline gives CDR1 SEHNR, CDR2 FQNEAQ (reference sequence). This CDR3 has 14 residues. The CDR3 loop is CASSQPAVNTEAFF. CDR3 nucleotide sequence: TGTGCCAGCAGTCAACCGGCAGTAAACACTGAAGCTTTCTTT.

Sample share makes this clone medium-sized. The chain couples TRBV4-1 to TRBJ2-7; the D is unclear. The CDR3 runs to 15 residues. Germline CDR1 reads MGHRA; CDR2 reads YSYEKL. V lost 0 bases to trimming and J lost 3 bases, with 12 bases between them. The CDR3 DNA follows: TGCGCCAGCAGCCAAGATCTTGCCCCAGGCTACGAGCAGTACTTC. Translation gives CASSQDLAPGYEQYF.

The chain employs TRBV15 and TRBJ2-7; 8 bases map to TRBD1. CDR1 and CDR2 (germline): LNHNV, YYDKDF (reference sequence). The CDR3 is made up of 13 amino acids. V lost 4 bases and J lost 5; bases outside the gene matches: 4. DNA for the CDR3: TGTGCCACCAGCAAAGGACAGGGCCACGAGCAGTACTTC. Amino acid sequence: CATSKGQGHEQYF.

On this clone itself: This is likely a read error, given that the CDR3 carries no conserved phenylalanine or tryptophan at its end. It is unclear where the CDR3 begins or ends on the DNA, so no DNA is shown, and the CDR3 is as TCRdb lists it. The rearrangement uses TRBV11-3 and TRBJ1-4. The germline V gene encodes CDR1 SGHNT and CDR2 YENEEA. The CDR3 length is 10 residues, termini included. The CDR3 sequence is CASSERDIVG.

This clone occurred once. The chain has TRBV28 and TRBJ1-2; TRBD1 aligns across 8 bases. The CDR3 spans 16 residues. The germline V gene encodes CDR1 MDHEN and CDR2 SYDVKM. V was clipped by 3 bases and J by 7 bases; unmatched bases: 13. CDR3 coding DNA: TGTGCCAGCAGTTTCCCCGGACAGGGCATGGAGGCTGGCTACACCTTC. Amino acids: CASSFPGQGMEAGYTF.

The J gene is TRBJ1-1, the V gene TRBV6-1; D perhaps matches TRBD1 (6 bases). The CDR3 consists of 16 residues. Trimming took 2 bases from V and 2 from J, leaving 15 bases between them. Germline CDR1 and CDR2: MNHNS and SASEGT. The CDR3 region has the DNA TGTGCCAGCAGTGAAATGGTTTGGACAGACAACACTGAAGCTTTCTTT. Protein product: CASSEMVWTDNTEAFF.

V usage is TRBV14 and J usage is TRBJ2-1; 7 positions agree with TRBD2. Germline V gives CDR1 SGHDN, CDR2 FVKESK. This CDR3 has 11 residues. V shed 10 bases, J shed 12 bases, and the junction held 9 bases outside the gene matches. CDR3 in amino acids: CAIRAGRGQFF. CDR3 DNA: TGTGCCATCCGAGCGGGAAGGGGGCAGTTCTTC.

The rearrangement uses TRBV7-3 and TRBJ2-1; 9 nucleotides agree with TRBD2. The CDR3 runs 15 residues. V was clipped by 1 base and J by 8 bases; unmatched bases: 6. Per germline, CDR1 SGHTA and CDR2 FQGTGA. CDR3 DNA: TGTGCCAGCAGCTTAAAGGGTAGCGGGAGAGATGAGCAGTTCTTC. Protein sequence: CASSLKGSGRDEQFF.

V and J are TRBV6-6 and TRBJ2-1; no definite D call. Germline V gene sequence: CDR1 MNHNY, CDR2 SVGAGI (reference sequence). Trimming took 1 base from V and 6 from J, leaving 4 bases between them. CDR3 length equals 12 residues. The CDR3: CASSYWGNEQFF. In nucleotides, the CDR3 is TGTGCCAGCAGTTACTGGGGCAATGAGCAGTTCTTC.

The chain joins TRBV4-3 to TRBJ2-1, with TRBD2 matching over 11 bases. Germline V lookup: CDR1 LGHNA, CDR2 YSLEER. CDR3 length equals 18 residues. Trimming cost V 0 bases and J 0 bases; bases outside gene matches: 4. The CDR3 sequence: CASSQEEGLADSYNEQFF. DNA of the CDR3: TGCGCCAGCAGCCAAGAAGAGGGACTAGCGGACTCCTACAATGAGCAGTTCTTC.

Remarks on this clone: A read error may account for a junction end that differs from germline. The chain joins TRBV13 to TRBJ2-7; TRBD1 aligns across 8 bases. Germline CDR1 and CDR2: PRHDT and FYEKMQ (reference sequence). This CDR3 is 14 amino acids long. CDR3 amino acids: CASSSGTGIQNRNF. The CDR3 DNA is TGTGCCAGCAGCTCCGGGACAGGTATTCAGAATCGGAACTTC.

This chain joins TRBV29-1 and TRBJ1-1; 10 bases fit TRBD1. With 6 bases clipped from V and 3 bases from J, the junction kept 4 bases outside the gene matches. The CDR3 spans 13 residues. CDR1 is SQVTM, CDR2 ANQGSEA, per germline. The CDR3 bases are TGCAGCGTGACCGGGACAGGGGACACTGAAGCTTTCTTT. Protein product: CSVTGTGDTEAFF.

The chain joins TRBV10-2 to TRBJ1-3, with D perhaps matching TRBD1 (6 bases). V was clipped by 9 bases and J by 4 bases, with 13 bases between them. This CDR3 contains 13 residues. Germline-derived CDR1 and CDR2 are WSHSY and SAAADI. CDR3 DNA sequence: TGCGCCAGTCAACAGGGAGGCGGAAACACCATATATTTT. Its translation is CASQQGGGNTIYF.

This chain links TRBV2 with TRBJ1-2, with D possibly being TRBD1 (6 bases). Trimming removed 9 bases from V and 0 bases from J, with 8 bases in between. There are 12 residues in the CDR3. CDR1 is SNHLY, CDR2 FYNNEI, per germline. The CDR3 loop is CARQGTNYGYTF. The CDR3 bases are TGTGCCAGGCAGGGGACTAACTATGGCTACACCTTC. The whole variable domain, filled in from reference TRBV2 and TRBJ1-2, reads EPEVTQTPSHQVTQMGQEVILRCVPISNHLYFYWYRQILGQKVEFLVSFYNNEISEKSEIFDDQFSVERPDGSNFTLKIRSTKLEDSAMYFCARQGTNYGYTFGSGTRLTVV.